Here is one TCR gamma chain with its context. This clone has more than one count but fewer than ten. This clone's antigen is unknown. It has no much larger one-base neighbor in the sample; base qualities were not kept. Both library methods used multiplex PCR with primers targeting conserved V and J regions of the TCR genes. After purification and pooling, the amplicons were sequenced on an Illumina MiSeq platform. From the authors' description of their analysis: V(D)J alignment, clonotype assembly and translation were performed with MiXCR, whereas functionality assessment and CDR3 repertoire analyses were performed with VDJtools. CDR3 followed the IMGT definition, and analyses included only productive sequences that used functional genes, leaving out ORF genes and pseudogenes. A custom Python script was used to look across all patients and controls for identical amino acid CDR3s belonging to major clonotypes, meaning those with a frequency of >=5%. A one-sided non-parametric Wilcoxon test was used to compare clonotype frequencies in patients versus controls. For TCRdb, the public reads were processed anew by CATT, and duplicate DNA sequences were folded into one row. Clone size and V and J calls follow TCRdb, not the original study. Present in this sample are about 2,200 gamma-chain clones, about 10% of which were seen just once. The ten largest clones capture roughly 60% of the sample.

Including cysteine and phenylalanine, the CDR3 has 11 amino acids. The retained sequence is limited to the CDR3, 33 bases, with the frame set at the first base. Trimming removed 12 bases from V and 12 bases from J; the gene matches leave 17 bases unexplained. The CDR1 and CDR2 encoded by the germline V gene are VINAFY and YDVSNSKD. This sample was included in a study of gamma delta lymphoproliferative disorders and STAT genes (dated by TCRdb to 2017 to 2018). For the study in its entirety: Among the 9 sequenced Tgammadelta LGLL patients, 4 had symptomatic disease and 5 had an indolent course. Because no corresponding Invivoscribe delta assay was available, delta-chain libraries were prepared according to the standard operating procedure of the EuroClonality-NGS working group. The TCR-sequenced pilot group comprised under 10 Tgammadelta large granular lymphocyte leukemia patients and a couple of hepatosplenic T-cell lymphoma patients. Within a larger immunophenotypic and STAT-mutation study, TCR gamma and delta CDR3 repertoires were profiled by deep sequencing in Tgammadelta lymphoproliferative disease patients and healthy controls. Gamma-chain libraries were prepared from at least 50 ng of genomic DNA using the LymphoTrack Dx TCRG Assay. To confirm the results, all delta-chain samples and two gamma-chain samples were sequenced a second time.

TCR sequencing was performed on genomic DNA from peripheral blood mononuclear cells isolated from patients and controls. The sequenced patients had a median age of about 70 years and comprised roughly five males and roughly 6 females. All patients came from a single hematology unit in Padova, Italy, and their diagnoses were reclassified as T-LGLL or HSTCL using the 2017 WHO criteria. All patient samples were collected while patients were off therapy or before therapy. Study-level results and caveats: In whole-repertoire clustering, patient gamma repertoires grouped separately from healthy controls, whereas delta repertoires showed no separation between groups. Nearly all major gamma and delta clonotypes of patients were found to be public, being shared with at least one healthy donor, and only a couple of gamma clonotypes were found to be private to disease. Major clones in indolent patients were dominated by Vgamma9-JgammaP and Vdelta2-Ddelta3-Jdelta1 rearrangements, but these rearrangements were absent in symptomatic patients, who instead used less common gene combinations. It was noted by the authors that NGS specificity may be reduced at low frequencies, so confirmation of the public or private nature of leukemic clones is needed. T cells in controls likely covered a range of maturation stages, whereas leukemic cells were skewed toward terminal effectors, which could potentially limit comparisons between patients and controls.

This receptor was obtained from a human donor with gamma-delta T-cell large granular lymphocyte leukemia. This chain is built from TRGV5 and TRGJ1 or TRGJ2. TCRdb carries no J gene annotation; the J gene was assigned here by matching the DNA with germline. Sequenced: blood. The CDR3 sequence is CAAPGSWGKLF. The bases are TGTGCCGCGCCGGGGAGTTGGGGGAAACTCTTT.